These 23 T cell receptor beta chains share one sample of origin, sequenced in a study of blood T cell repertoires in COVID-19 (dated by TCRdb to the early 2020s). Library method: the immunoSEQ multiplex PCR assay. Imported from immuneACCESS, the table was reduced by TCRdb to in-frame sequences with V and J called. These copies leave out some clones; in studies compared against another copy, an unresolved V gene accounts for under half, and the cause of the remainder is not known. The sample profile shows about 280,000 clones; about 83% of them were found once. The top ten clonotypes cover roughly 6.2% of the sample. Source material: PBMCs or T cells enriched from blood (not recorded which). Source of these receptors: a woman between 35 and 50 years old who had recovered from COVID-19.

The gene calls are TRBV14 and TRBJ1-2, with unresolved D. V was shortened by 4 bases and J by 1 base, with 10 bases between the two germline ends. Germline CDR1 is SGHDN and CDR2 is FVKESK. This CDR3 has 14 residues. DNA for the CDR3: TGTGCCAGCAGCCGTACCGGGTTTAACTATGGCTACACCTTC. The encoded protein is CASSRTGFNYGYTF.

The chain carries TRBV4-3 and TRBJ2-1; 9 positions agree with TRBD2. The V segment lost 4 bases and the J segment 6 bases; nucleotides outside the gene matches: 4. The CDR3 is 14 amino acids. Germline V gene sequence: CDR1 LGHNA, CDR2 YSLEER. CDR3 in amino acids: CASSRGTSPNEQFF. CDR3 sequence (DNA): TGCGCCAGCAGCCGCGGGACTAGCCCCAATGAGCAGTTCTTC.

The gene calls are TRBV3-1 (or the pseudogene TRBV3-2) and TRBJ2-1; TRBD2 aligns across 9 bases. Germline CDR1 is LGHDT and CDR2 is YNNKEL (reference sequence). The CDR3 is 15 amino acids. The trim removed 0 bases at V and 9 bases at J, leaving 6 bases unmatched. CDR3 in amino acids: CASSQEGGRALEQFF. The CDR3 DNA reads TGTGCCAGCAGCCAAGAGGGCGGGAGGGCCCTTGAGCAGTTCTTC.

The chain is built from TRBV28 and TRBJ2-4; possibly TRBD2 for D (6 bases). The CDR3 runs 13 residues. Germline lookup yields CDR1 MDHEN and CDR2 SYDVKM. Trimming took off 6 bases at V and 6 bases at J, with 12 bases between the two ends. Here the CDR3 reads CASSDSGPNIQYF. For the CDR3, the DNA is TGTGCCAGCAGCGATAGCGGCCCAAACATTCAGTACTTC.

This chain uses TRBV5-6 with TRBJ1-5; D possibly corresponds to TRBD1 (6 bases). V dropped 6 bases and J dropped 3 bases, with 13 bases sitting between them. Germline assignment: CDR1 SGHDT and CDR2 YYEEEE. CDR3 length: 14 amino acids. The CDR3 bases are TGTGCCAGCAAATCACAGGGTTCCAATCAGCCCCAGCATTTT. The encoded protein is CASKSQGSNQPQHF. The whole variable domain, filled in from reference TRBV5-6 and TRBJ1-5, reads DAGVTQSPTHLIKTRGQQVTLRCSPKSGHDTVSWYQQALGQGPQFIFQYYEEEERQRGNFPDRFSGHQFPNYSSELNVNALLLGDSALYLCASKSQGSNQPQHFGDGTRLSIL.

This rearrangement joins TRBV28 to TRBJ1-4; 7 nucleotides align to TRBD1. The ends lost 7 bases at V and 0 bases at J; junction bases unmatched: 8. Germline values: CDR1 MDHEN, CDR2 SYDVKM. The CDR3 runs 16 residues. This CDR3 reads CASNWGTATTNEKLFF. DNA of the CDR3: TGTGCCAGCAACTGGGGGACAGCTACAACTAATGAAAAACTGTTTTTT.

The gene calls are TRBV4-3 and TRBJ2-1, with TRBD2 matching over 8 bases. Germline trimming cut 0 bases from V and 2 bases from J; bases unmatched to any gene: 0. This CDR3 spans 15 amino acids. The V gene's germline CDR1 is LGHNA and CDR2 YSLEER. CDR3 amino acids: CASSQDGRAYNEQFF. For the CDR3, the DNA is TGCGCCAGCAGCCAAGACGGGAGGGCCTACAATGAGCAGTTCTTC.

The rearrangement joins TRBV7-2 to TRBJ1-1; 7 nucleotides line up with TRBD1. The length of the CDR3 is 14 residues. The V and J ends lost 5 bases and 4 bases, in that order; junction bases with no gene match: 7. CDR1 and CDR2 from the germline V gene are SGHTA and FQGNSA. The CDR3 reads CASSQGVRSTEAFF. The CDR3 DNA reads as TGTGCCAGCAGCCAGGGGGTTAGGAGCACTGAAGCTTTCTTT. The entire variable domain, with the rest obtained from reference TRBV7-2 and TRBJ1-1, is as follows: GAGVSQSPSNKVTEKGKDVELRCDPISGHTALYWYRQSLGQGLEFLIYFQGNSAPDKSGLPSDRFSAERTGGSVSTLTIQRTQQEDSAVYLCASSQGVRSTEAFFGQGTRLTVV.

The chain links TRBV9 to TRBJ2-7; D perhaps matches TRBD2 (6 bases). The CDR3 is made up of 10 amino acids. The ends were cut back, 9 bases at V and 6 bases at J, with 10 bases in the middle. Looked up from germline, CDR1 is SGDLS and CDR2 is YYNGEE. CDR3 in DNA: TGTGCCACGCGGGGTTCCGAGCAGTACTTC. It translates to CATRGSEQYF.

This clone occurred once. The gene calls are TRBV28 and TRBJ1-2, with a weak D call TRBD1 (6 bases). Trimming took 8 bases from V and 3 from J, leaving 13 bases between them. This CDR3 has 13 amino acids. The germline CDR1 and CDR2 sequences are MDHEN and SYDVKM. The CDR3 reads CASATGSYYGYTF. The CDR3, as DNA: TGTGCCAGCGCCACAGGGAGTTACTATGGCTACACCTTC.

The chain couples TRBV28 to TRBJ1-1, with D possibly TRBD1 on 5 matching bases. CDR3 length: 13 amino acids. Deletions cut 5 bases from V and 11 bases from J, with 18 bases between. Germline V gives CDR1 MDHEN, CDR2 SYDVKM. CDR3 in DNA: TGTGCCAGCAGTATTACCGGGGACTTCGGGGCTTTCTTT. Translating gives CASSITGDFGAFF.

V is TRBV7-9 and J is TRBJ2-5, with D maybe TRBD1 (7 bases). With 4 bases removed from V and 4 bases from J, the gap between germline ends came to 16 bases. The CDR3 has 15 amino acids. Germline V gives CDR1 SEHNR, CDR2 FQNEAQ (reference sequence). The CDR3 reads CASSWYGRGAETQYF. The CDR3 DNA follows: TGTGCCAGCAGCTGGTACGGCAGGGGGGCAGAGACCCAGTACTTC.

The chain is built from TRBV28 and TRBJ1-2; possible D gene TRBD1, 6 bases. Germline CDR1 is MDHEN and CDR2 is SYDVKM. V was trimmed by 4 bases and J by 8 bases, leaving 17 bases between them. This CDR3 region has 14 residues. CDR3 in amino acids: CASSYPDRLSGYTF. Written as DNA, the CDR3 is TGTGCCAGCAGTTACCCGGACAGACTGTCGGGCTACACCTTC.

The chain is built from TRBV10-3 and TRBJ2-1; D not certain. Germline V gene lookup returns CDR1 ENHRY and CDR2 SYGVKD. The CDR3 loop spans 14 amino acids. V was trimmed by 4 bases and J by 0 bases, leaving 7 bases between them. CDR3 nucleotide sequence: TGTGCCATCAGTGCGCGGAGCTCCTACAATGAGCAGTTCTTC. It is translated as CAISARSSYNEQFF.

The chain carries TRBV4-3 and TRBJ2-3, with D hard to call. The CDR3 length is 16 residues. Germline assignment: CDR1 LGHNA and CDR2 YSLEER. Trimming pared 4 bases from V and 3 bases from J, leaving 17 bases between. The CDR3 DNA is TGCGCCAGCAGCCTAGACCCGAACGCTATTACAGATACGCAGTATTTT. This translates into CASSLDPNAITDTQYF.

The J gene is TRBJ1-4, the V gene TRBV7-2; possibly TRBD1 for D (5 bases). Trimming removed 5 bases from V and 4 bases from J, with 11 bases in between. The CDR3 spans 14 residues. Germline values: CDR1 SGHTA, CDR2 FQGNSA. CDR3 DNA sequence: TGTGCCAGCAGCCCCGGGACTTTTAATGAAAAACTGTTTTTT. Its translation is CASSPGTFNEKLFF.

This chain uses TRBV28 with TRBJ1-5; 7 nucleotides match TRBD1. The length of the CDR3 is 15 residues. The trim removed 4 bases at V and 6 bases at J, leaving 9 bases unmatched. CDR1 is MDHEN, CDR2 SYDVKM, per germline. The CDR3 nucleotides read TGTGCCAGCAGTTACCCAACCACAGGGGTTCAGCCCCAGCATTTT. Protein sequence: CASSYPTTGVQPQHF.

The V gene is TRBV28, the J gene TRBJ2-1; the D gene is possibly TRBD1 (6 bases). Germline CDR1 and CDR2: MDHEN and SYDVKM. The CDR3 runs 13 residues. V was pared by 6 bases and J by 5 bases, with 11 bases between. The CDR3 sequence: CASRLQGDNEQFF. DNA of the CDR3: TGTGCCAGCAGGTTACAGGGCGACAATGAGCAGTTCTTC.

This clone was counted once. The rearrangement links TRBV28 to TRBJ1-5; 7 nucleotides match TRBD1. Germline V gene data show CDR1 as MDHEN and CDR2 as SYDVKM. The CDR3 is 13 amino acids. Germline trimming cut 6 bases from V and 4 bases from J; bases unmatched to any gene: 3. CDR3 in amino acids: CASRMTGNQPQHF. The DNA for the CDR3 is TGTGCCAGCAGGATGACAGGGAATCAGCCCCAGCATTTT.

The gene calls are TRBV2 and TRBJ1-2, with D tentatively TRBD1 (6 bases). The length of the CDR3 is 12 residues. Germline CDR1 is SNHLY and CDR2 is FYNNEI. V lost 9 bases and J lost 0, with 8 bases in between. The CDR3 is CARTGTNYGYTF. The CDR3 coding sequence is TGTGCCAGAACAGGGACTAACTATGGCTACACCTTC.

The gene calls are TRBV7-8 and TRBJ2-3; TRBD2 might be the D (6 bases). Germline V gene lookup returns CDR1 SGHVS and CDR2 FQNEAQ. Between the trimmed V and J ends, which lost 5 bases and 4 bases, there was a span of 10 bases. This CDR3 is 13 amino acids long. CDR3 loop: CASSIGSADTQYF. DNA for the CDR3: TGTGCCAGCAGCATCGGGAGTGCAGATACGCAGTATTTT.

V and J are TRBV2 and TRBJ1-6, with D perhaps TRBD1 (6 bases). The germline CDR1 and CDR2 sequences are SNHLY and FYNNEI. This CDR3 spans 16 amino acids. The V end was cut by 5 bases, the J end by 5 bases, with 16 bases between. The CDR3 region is CASSQDSGGNNSPLHF. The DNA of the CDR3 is TGTGCCAGCAGTCAGGACAGCGGGGGTAATAATTCACCCCTCCACTTT.

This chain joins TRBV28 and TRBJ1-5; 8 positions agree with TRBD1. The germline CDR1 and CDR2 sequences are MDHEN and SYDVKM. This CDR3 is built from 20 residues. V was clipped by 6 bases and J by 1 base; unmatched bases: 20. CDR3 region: CASSPMGESRDRISNQPQHF. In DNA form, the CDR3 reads TGTGCCAGCAGCCCCATGGGGGAGTCCCGGGACAGGATAAGCAATCAGCCCCAGCATTTT. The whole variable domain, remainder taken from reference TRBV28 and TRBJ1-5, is DVKVTQSSRYLVKRTGEKVFLECVQDMDHENMFWYRQDPGLGLRLIYFSYDVKMKEKGDIPEGYSVSREKKERFSLILESASTNQTSMYLCASSPMGESRDRISNQPQHFGDGTRLSIL.